The next 28 T cell receptor beta chains were all read from a single sample in a study of T cell responses to AZD1222 COVID-19 vaccine. This table comes from immunoSEQ multiplex PCR, and its TCRdb copy is limited to in-frame clones, with some not included. The sample contains 150,000 to 200,000 clones, 85% to 95% of which appear only once. The sequenced sample was peripheral blood, obtained 28 days after the second AZD1222 dose. These receptors were obtained from an adult who received the AZD1222 COVID-19 vaccine.

The chain recombines TRBV27 with TRBJ1-4; the match to TRBD1 covers 8 bases. Germline CDR1 MNHEY, CDR2 SMNVEV (reference sequence). V was clipped by 3 bases and J by 7 bases; unmatched bases: 10. The CDR3 has 16 residues. Written as DNA, the CDR3 is TGTGCCAGCAGTTTCCGAGGACAGGGACTGGGTGAAAAACTGTTTTTT. Amino acids: CASSFRGQGLGEKLFF. The full variable domain, completed using reference TRBV27 and TRBJ1-4, is EAQVTQNPRYLITVTGKKLTVTCSQNMNHEYMSWYRQDPGLGLRQIYYSMNVEVTDKGDVPEGYKVSRKEKRNFPLILESPSPNQTSLYFCASSFRGQGLGEKLFFGSGTQLSVL.

The chain couples TRBV5-1 to TRBJ1-2; the D gene is possibly TRBD1 (6 bases). The ends were cut back, 0 bases at V and 8 bases at J, with 14 bases in the middle. Germline V gene lookup returns CDR1 SGHRS and CDR2 YFSETQ. The CDR3 is 14 residues long. As DNA, the CDR3 is TGCGCCAGCAGCTTGGTTGGGGCAGGGGAAGGCTACACCTTC. Translated: CASSLVGAGEGYTF.

The chain links TRBV5-6 to TRBJ1-1; D call uncertain. There are 13 residues in the CDR3. V dropped 1 base and J dropped 2 bases, with 6 bases sitting between them. Germline assignment: CDR1 SGHDT and CDR2 YYEEEE. The chain's CDR3 is CASSLIVNTEAFF. The DNA for the CDR3 is TGTGCCAGCAGCTTGATAGTAAACACTGAAGCTTTCTTT.

This chain uses TRBV2 with TRBJ2-1; no firm D call. Germline loops: CDR1 SNHLY, CDR2 FYNNEI. The CDR3 consists of 13 residues. The germline V and J ends were trimmed by 7 bases and 5 bases, with 12 bases remaining between them. The CDR3 DNA sequence: TGTGCCAGCAAGCGCTGGACGGACAATGAGCAGTTCTTC. Translation gives CASKRWTDNEQFF. The variable domain in full, completed from reference TRBV2 and TRBJ2-1, reads EPEVTQTPSHQVTQMGQEVILRCVPISNHLYFYWYRQILGQKVEFLVSFYNNEISEKSEIFDDQFSVERPDGSNFTLKIRSTKLEDSAMYFCASKRWTDNEQFFGPGTRLTVL.

This rearrangement joins TRBV4-3 to TRBJ2-1; maybe TRBD2 (5 bases). Trimming pared 4 bases from V and 5 bases from J, leaving 12 bases between. There are 14 residues in the CDR3. Germline V gives CDR1 LGHNA, CDR2 YSLEER. The CDR3 spells CASSPADVHNEQFF. The CDR3 nucleotides read TGCGCCAGCAGCCCAGCGGACGTTCACAATGAGCAGTTCTTC.

This sequence joins TRBV28 and TRBJ1-1; a possible D gene is TRBD1 (6 bases). The CDR3 consists of 17 residues. V was trimmed by 0 bases and J by 3 bases, leaving 17 bases between them. Looked up from germline, CDR1 is MDHEN and CDR2 is SYDVKM. CDR3 in DNA: TGTGCCAGCAGTTTATGGCCCCTGGGGGCTAAGGACACTGAAGCTTTCTTT. This codes for CASSLWPLGAKDTEAFF.

The gene calls are TRBV7-2 and TRBJ2-7, with 10 positions matching TRBD1. Germline values: CDR1 SGHTA, CDR2 FQGNSA. The junction had 17 bases not matched to a gene; V was cut back by 3 bases and J by 3 bases. CDR3 length: 19 residues. The CDR3 spells CASSFTRDRGHGAYYEQYF. The CDR3 coding sequence is TGTGCCAGCAGCTTTACCCGGGACAGGGGTCACGGAGCCTACTACGAGCAGTACTTC.

This chain connects TRBV6-5 to TRBJ2-2; 9 bases are a match to TRBD1. The CDR3 is 16 amino acids. CDR1 is MNHEY and CDR2 is SVGAGI in the germline V gene. V lost 4 bases to trimming and J lost 6 bases; unmatched junction nucleotides: 9. The CDR3 sequence is CASSSRDRVPPGELFF. CDR3 DNA: TGTGCCAGCAGTTCCCGGGACAGGGTTCCCCCCGGGGAGCTGTTTTTT.

The CDR3 is CASSSLRVPPSYEQYF. CDR3 bases: TGTGCCAGCAGCTCGCTCCGGGTTCCCCCTTCCTACGAGCAGTACTTC. This chain links TRBV5-6 with TRBJ2-7; D is unresolved. Germline V gene data show CDR1 as SGHDT and CDR2 as YYEEEE. Trimming took 3 bases from V and 1 from J, leaving 17 bases between them. CDR3 length: 16 amino acids.

This chain uses TRBV24-1 with TRBJ2-2; possible D gene TRBD1, 6 bases. The V and J ends lost 5 bases and 6 bases respectively, with 24 bases between them. The CDR3 sequence is 18 residues long. Germline CDR1 KGHDR, CDR2 SFDVKD. CDR3 DNA sequence: TGTGCCACCAGTGTCGGTAGTTCAGCCGGGACACTCCCCGGGGAGCTGTTTTTT. Amino acids: CATSVGSSAGTLPGELFF.

The chain links TRBV12-3 or TRBV12-4 to TRBJ1-1; D gene unclear. V dropped 4 bases and J dropped 4 bases, with 10 bases sitting between them. The CDR3 consists of 13 residues. The CDR3, as DNA: TGTGCCAGCAGTTCCGGAGGCTTCACTGAAGCTTTCTTT. The encoded protein is CASSSGGFTEAFF.

The genes are TRBV7-8 and TRBJ2-7; D not certain. The germline V gene encodes CDR1 SGHVS and CDR2 FQNEAQ. Trimming removed 4 bases from V and 5 bases from J, with 21 bases in between. CDR3 length: 16 residues. This CDR3 reads CASSSRAGTEGDEQYF. CDR3 bases: TGTGCCAGCAGCTCAAGGGCCGGCACAGAAGGAGACGAGCAGTACTTC.

The chain employs TRBV7-2 and TRBJ2-1, with D possibly being TRBD2 (7 bases). The V and J ends lost 8 bases and 8 bases respectively, with 16 bases between them. Per germline, CDR1 SGHTA and CDR2 FQGNSA. The CDR3 is 13 residues long. The CDR3: CASGGGVWDEQFF. CDR3 in DNA: TGTGCCAGCGGAGGGGGGGTGTGGGATGAGCAGTTCTTC.

The genes are TRBV19 and TRBJ1-4; tentatively, D is TRBD1 (5 bases). The germline CDR1 and CDR2 sequences are LNHDA and SQIVND (reference sequence). Deletions cut 6 bases from V and 0 bases from J, with 11 bases between. This CDR3 is 15 amino acids long. The CDR3 reads CASRELTATNEKLFF. The CDR3 DNA reads as TGTGCCAGTAGGGAGCTGACAGCAACTAATGAAAAACTGTTTTTT.

This chain connects TRBV5-1 to TRBJ2-3; D is tentatively TRBD1 or TRBD2 (5 bases each). The V gene lost 7 bases and the J gene lost 2 bases, with 8 bases spanning the gap. The CDR3 loop spans 12 amino acids. CDR1 and CDR2 from the germline V gene are SGHRS and YFSETQ. Here the CDR3 reads CASGDPTDTQYF. Written as DNA, the CDR3 is TGCGCCAGCGGGGACCCCACAGATACGCAGTATTTT.

The CDR3 loop reads CASSVGFPNPGELFF. In DNA form, the CDR3 reads TGTGCCAGCAGCGTGGGGTTCCCTAACCCGGGGGAGCTGTTTTTT. The genes are TRBV4-2 and TRBJ2-2, with D unresolved. The germline gives CDR1 LGHNA, CDR2 YNFKEQ. The CDR3 has 15 amino acids. The V end lost 5 bases, the J end lost 8 bases, and 18 bases lay between the germline ends.

V usage is TRBV6-5 and J usage is TRBJ2-1; the D gene is possibly TRBD2 (5 bases). Germline CDR1 is MNHEY and CDR2 is SVGAGI. The germline V and J ends were trimmed by 5 bases and 0 bases, with 11 bases remaining between them. The CDR3 covers 15 residues. CDR3 DNA sequence: TGTGCCAGCAGTAGGACTTCTCACTCCTACAATGAGCAGTTCTTC. Encoded protein: CASSRTSHSYNEQFF.

This chain joins TRBV19 and TRBJ2-1; 7 nucleotides agree with TRBD2. CDR1 and CDR2 from the germline V gene are LNHDA and SQIVND (reference sequence). Unmatched junction bases numbered 4, after V lost 2 bases and J lost 0 bases. The CDR3 spans 16 residues. For the CDR3, the DNA is TGTGCCAGTAGTATAAGCGGGGAGAGCTCCTACAATGAGCAGTTCTTC. Protein sequence: CASSISGESSYNEQFF.

The CDR3 reads CASSPPAGTEGRYEQYF. CDR3 DNA sequence: TGTGCCAGCTCACCACCGGCCGGGACAGAGGGAAGGTACGAGCAGTACTTC. The genes are TRBV18 and TRBJ2-7, with 7 bases aligning to TRBD1. The germline V gene encodes CDR1 KGHSH and CDR2 LQKENI. The CDR3 is made up of 17 amino acids. The V gene end was trimmed by 0 bases and the J gene end by 4 bases; junction bases not matched to a gene: 12.

This chain connects TRBV9 to TRBJ1-4; no reliable D call. This CDR3 spans 16 amino acids. The V gene lost 1 base and the J gene lost 0 bases, with 10 bases spanning the gap. Per the germline V gene, CDR1 is SGDLS and CDR2 is YYNGEE. The CDR3 sequence: CASSVSPGATNEKLFF. For the CDR3, the DNA is TGTGCCAGCAGCGTAAGCCCTGGTGCAACTAATGAAAAACTGTTTTTT.

V gene TRBV27 combines with J gene TRBJ2-1; TRBD1 agrees at 8 bases. Germline V lookup: CDR1 MNHEY, CDR2 SMNVEV (reference sequence). The CDR3 runs to 16 residues. Unmatched junction bases numbered 11, after V lost 4 bases and J lost 6 bases. This CDR3 is CASSSPLRGRPNEQFF. The CDR3 coding sequence is TGTGCCAGCAGTTCCCCTCTCAGGGGGCGTCCCAATGAGCAGTTCTTC.

This clone appeared a single time. The chain recombines TRBV6-1 with TRBJ1-2; D not resolved. The V and J ends lost 1 base and 4 bases respectively, with 13 bases between them. Germline V lookup: CDR1 MNHNS, CDR2 SASEGT. This CDR3 has 15 amino acids. As DNA, the CDR3 is TGTGCCAGCAGTGAAGAGTATGCAGTCGGCTATGGCTACACCTTC. The encoded protein is CASSEEYAVGYGYTF.

The rearrangement uses TRBV3-1 (or the pseudogene TRBV3-2) and TRBJ1-6; D ambiguous. V was shortened by 4 bases and J by 7 bases, with 14 bases between the two germline ends. CDR1 LGHDT and CDR2 YNNKEL come from the germline V gene (reference sequence). This CDR3 region has 15 residues. CDR3 in amino acids: CASSPMLNGNSPLHF. Here the CDR3 DNA reads TGTGCCAGCAGCCCCATGTTAAATGGAAATTCACCCCTCCACTTT.

The chain employs TRBV5-5 and TRBJ1-1; D is uncertain. The CDR3 covers 15 residues. Trimming took 1 base from V and 0 from J, leaving 10 bases between them. Germline CDR1 reads SGHKS; CDR2 reads YYEKEE (reference sequence). The CDR3, as DNA: TGTGCCAGCAGCTTGACCGACGTCATGAACACTGAAGCTTTCTTT. Its protein is CASSLTDVMNTEAFF. Complete variable domain (other parts from reference TRBV5-5 and TRBJ1-1): DAGVTQSPTHLIKTRGQQVTLRCSPISGHKSVSWYQQVLGQGPQFIFQYYEKEERGRGNFPDRFSARQFPNYSSELNVNALLLGDSALYLCASSLTDVMNTEAFFGQGTRLTVV.

V usage is TRBV13 and J usage is TRBJ1-5; D not certain. Trimming shortened V by 2 bases and J by 7 bases, and 6 bases separated the two germline ends. The CDR3 is 12 amino acids. Germline V gene lookup returns CDR1 PRHDT and CDR2 FYEKMQ (reference sequence). CDR3 sequence reads: CASSLNNQPQHF. The CDR3 coding sequence is TGTGCCAGCAGCTTAAATAACCAGCCCCAGCATTTT.

The V and J genes are TRBV18 and TRBJ2-5, with 8 positions matching TRBD1. The V gene end was trimmed by 5 bases and the J gene end by 2 bases; junction bases not matched to a gene: 7. The CDR3 consists of 15 residues. Germline V gene data show CDR1 as KGHSH and CDR2 as LQKENI. This CDR3 is CASSGGQAPQETQYF. As DNA, the CDR3 is TGTGCCAGCTCAGGGGGACAGGCCCCGCAAGAGACCCAGTACTTC.

The rearrangement uses TRBV7-5 and TRBJ1-2; the D call of TRBD1 is as the table states it, not checked on the DNA. TRBV7-5 is a known pseudogene. CDR3 length equals 18 residues. CDR3 sequence (DNA): TGTGCCAGAAGCACATACCGGGACAGGGCCCTTTTTAACTATGGCTACACCTTC. Its translation is CARSTYRDRALFNYGYTF.

The genes are TRBV7-9 and TRBJ1-3, with 8 bases that match TRBD1. Losses at the gene ends were 5 bases for V and 1 base for J; bases not matched to a gene: 19. Germline V gene sequence: CDR1 SEHNR, CDR2 FQNEAQ (reference sequence). The CDR3 runs to 20 residues. CDR3 nucleotide sequence: TGTGCCAGCAGCACAGGACAGGGCTACTTCGGGAGAGTTTCTGGAAACACCATATATTTT. Amino acids: CASSTGQGYFGRVSGNTIYF. Using reference TRBV7-9 and TRBJ1-3 for the parts outside the CDR3, the full variable domain is DTGVSQNPRHKITKRGQNVTFRCDPISEHNRLYWYRQTLGQGPEFLTYFQNEAQLEKSRLLSDRFSAERPKGSFSTLEIQRTEQGDSAMYLCASSTGQGYFGRVSGNTIYFGEGSWLTVV.